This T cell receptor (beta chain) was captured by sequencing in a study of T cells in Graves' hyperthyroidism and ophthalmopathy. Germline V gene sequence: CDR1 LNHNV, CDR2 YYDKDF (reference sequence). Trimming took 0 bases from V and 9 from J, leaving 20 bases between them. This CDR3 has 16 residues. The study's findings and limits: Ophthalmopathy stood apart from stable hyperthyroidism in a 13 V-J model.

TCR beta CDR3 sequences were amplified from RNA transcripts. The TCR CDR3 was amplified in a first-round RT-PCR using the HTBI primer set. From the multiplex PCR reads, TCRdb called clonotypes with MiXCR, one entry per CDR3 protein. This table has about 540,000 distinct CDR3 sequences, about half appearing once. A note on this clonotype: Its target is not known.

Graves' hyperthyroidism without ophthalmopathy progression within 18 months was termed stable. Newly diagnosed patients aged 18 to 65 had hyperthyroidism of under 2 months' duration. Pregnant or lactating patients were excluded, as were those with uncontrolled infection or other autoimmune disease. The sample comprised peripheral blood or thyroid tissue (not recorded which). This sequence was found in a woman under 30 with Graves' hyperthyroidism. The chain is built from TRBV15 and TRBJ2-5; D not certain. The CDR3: CATSRDQVSAGQPQYF. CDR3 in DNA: TGTGCCACCAGCAGAGATCAAGTGTCCGCCGGGCAGCCCCAGTACTTC.